Listed below are T cell receptor beta chains from one sample, sequenced in a study of CD8 T cells in ankylosing spondylitis. From the 5' RACE reads, TCRdb called clonotypes with MiXCR, one entry per CDR3 protein. The repertoire holds under 250,000 distinct CDR3 sequences, with over 30% as singletons. Sequencing was carried out using blood, either unsorted or a sorted T cell fraction (not recorded which). The receptors shown here come from a male donor with ankylosing spondylitis or in good health (not recorded which). Both conserved end residues are part of each CDR3. Each record gives: V gene, J gene, D gene, clone size, CDR3 DNA, CDR3 protein. A D gene is named only where the DNA matches it firmly. Where a row states a size, it is once, few, many or the class of an expanded clone; other rows omit it.

v_call: TRBV29-1; j_call: TRBJ2-7; d_call: .; clone_size: few; cdr3_nt: TGCAGCGTTGAAGACAACTACGAGCAGTACTTC; cdr3_aa: CSVEDNYEQYF
v_call: TRBV6-2/TRBV6-3; j_call: TRBJ1-2; d_call: .; clone_size: few; cdr3_nt: TGTGCCAGCAGGCTAGAGGGGCCCAACTATGGCTACACCTTC; cdr3_aa: CASRLEGPNYGYTF
v_call: TRBV20-1; j_call: TRBJ2-7; d_call: .; clone_size: few; cdr3_nt: TGCAGTGCTCAGACTAGTTCCTCCTACGAGCAGTACTTC; cdr3_aa: CSAQTSSSYEQYF
v_call: TRBV29-1; j_call: TRBJ2-5; d_call: .; clone_size: few; cdr3_nt: TGCAGCGTTGAATACGGCGCGGGGGCGGGCCGGGAGACCCAGTACTTC; cdr3_aa: CSVEYGAGAGRETQYF
v_call: TRBV20-1; j_call: TRBJ2-2; d_call: TRBD1; clone_size: .; cdr3_nt: TGCAGTGCTAGGGGACAGGGAGGAAGGACCGGGGAGCTGTTTTTT; cdr3_aa: CSARGQGGRTGELFF
v_call: TRBV7-8; j_call: TRBJ2-7; d_call: .; clone_size: few; cdr3_nt: TGTGCCAGCAGCTTAGCGGGACGTGCCTACGAGCAGTACTTC; cdr3_aa: CASSLAGRAYEQYF
v_call: TRBV2; j_call: TRBJ2-5; d_call: .; clone_size: few; cdr3_nt: TGTGCCACCGAGGGGGAAGAGACCCAGTACTTC; cdr3_aa: CATEGEETQYF
v_call: TRBV18; j_call: TRBJ2-7; d_call: TRBD1; clone_size: few; cdr3_nt: TGTGCCAGCTCACAAGGACAGGGGCCCTACGAGCAGTACTTC; cdr3_aa: CASSQGQGPYEQYF
v_call: TRBV5-1; j_call: TRBJ2-3; d_call: .; clone_size: .; cdr3_nt: TGCGCCAGCAGCTTGGCCGTGGCGGCAGATACGCAGTATTTT; cdr3_aa: CASSLAVAADTQYF
v_call: TRBV5-8; j_call: TRBJ2-3; d_call: .; clone_size: few; cdr3_nt: TGTGCCAGCAGCTTGCGGGGGATCGGTACAGATACGCAGTATTTT; cdr3_aa: CASSLRGIGTDTQYF
v_call: TRBV6-1; j_call: TRBJ1-2; d_call: .; clone_size: .; cdr3_nt: TGTGCCAGCTCAGCCCGGGACTCCCGGGACGGCTACACCTTC; cdr3_aa: CASSARDSRDGYTF
v_call: TRBV20-1; j_call: TRBJ2-1; d_call: .; clone_size: few; cdr3_nt: TGCAGTGCTAGGGCAGGATTTTACAATGAGCAGTTCTTC; cdr3_aa: CSARAGFYNEQFF
v_call: TRBV20-1; j_call: TRBJ1-1; d_call: TRBD1; clone_size: few; cdr3_nt: TGCAGTGCTGCCTCAGGGGGCATCACTGAAGCTTTCTTT; cdr3_aa: CSAASGGITEAFF
v_call: TRBV20-1; j_call: TRBJ2-5; d_call: TRBD2; clone_size: .; cdr3_nt: TGCTGTGCTAGAGATCTGTGGCGGGGGAACCAAGAGACCCAGTACTTC; cdr3_aa: CCARDLWRGNQETQYF
v_call: TRBV5-1; j_call: TRBJ2-2; d_call: TRBD2; clone_size: once; cdr3_nt: TGCGCCAGCAGCTCCCTAGCGGGGGCGAACACCGGGGAGCTGTTTTTT; cdr3_aa: CASSSLAGANTGELFF
v_call: TRBV12-5; j_call: TRBJ2-1; d_call: .; clone_size: .; cdr3_nt: TGTGCTAGTGGACCAGGACAGCTTGAGAATGAGCAGTTCTTC; cdr3_aa: CASGPGQLENEQFF
v_call: TRBV7-4; j_call: TRBJ1-3; d_call: .; clone_size: .; cdr3_nt: TGTGCCAGCAGCTTAGGGCCGCCGAGCTCTGGAAACACCATATATTTT; cdr3_aa: CASSLGPPSSGNTIYF
v_call: TRBV29-1; j_call: TRBJ1-1; d_call: .; clone_size: .; cdr3_nt: TGCAGCGTTGAAGCGGCTTTCTTT; cdr3_aa: CSVEAAFF
v_call: TRBV30; j_call: TRBJ2-3; d_call: .; clone_size: .; cdr3_nt: TGTGCCTGGTCTCCCGGGACCTCCACAGATACGCAGTATTTT; cdr3_aa: CAWSPGTSTDTQYF
v_call: TRBV11-2; j_call: TRBJ2-7; d_call: .; clone_size: .; cdr3_nt: TGTGCCAGCAGCTCCCCGAAGGGCCCCTACGAGCAGTACTTC; cdr3_aa: CASSSPKGPYEQYF
v_call: TRBV12-3/TRBV12-4; j_call: TRBJ2-7; d_call: TRBD2; clone_size: .; cdr3_nt: TGTGCCAGCAGACCGGGACTAGCGGGGGCAAACTACGAGCAGTACTTC; cdr3_aa: CASRPGLAGANYEQYF
v_call: TRBV20-1; j_call: TRBJ2-7; d_call: TRBD1; clone_size: few; cdr3_nt: TGCAGTGCTGCAAGTACCGACAGGGTAGGCTACGAGCAGTACTTC; cdr3_aa: CSAASTDRVGYEQYF
v_call: TRBV27; j_call: TRBJ2-7; d_call: .; clone_size: .; cdr3_nt: TGTGCCAGCAGTTCAAGGACGGAGGCTTCCTACGAGCAGTACTTC; cdr3_aa: CASSSRTEASYEQYF
v_call: TRBV3-1; j_call: TRBJ2-2; d_call: .; clone_size: .; cdr3_nt: TGTGCCAGCAGCCAAGTTAAGGGGGAGCTGTTTTTT; cdr3_aa: CASSQVKGELFF
v_call: TRBV12-3/TRBV12-4; j_call: TRBJ1-4; d_call: .; clone_size: few; cdr3_nt: TGTGCCAGCAGCCCGTTTAACGCAAATGAAAAACTGTTTTTT; cdr3_aa: CASSPFNANEKLFF
v_call: TRBV4-1; j_call: TRBJ2-2; d_call: .; clone_size: .; cdr3_nt: TGCGCCAGCAGCCAAGAGACGGGGGCGAACACCGGGGAGCTGTTTTTT; cdr3_aa: CASSQETGANTGELFF
v_call: TRBV11-2; j_call: TRBJ2-3; d_call: .; clone_size: .; cdr3_nt: TGTGCCAGCAGCTTAGATGGCATTTCCACAGATACGCAGTATTTT; cdr3_aa: CASSLDGISTDTQYF
v_call: TRBV7-6; j_call: TRBJ1-4; d_call: TRBD1; clone_size: .; cdr3_nt: TGTGCCAGCAGAGGACAGGCACGCGAAAAACTGTTTTTT; cdr3_aa: CASRGQAREKLFF
v_call: TRBV7-8; j_call: TRBJ2-1; d_call: .; clone_size: .; cdr3_nt: TGTGCCAGCAGCTTAGATTGGCGGACTGACAATGAGCAGTTCTTC; cdr3_aa: CASSLDWRTDNEQFF
v_call: TRBV6-1; j_call: TRBJ2-5; d_call: TRBD1; clone_size: few; cdr3_nt: TGTGCCAGCAGCCGACAGGGGTTCTCAGAGACCCAGTACTTC; cdr3_aa: CASSRQGFSETQYF
v_call: TRBV20-1; j_call: TRBJ1-4; d_call: TRBD1; clone_size: .; cdr3_nt: TGCAGTGCTAGATTAATTACCGGGACAGGGGAAGAAAAACTGTTTTTT; cdr3_aa: CSARLITGTGEEKLFF
v_call: TRBV4-2; j_call: TRBJ2-4; d_call: .; clone_size: .; cdr3_nt: TGTGCCAGCAGCCATTCTGTCCTCGGAGCCAAAAACATTCAGTACTTC; cdr3_aa: CASSHSVLGAKNIQYF
v_call: TRBV29-1; j_call: TRBJ2-3; d_call: .; clone_size: many; cdr3_nt: TGCAGCGTTGAAGGCCAGGGCAGGCCAGATACGCAGTATTTT; cdr3_aa: CSVEGQGRPDTQYF
v_call: TRBV6-4; j_call: TRBJ2-1; d_call: .; clone_size: many; cdr3_nt: TGTGCCAGCAGTGACTCATACACAAATGAGCAGTTCTTC; cdr3_aa: CASSDSYTNEQFF
v_call: TRBV12-3/TRBV12-4; j_call: TRBJ2-2; d_call: TRBD1; clone_size: few; cdr3_nt: TGTGCCAGCAGTGGCACACGGGACAGGGATCGGACCGGGGAGCTGTTTTTT; cdr3_aa: CASSGTRDRDRTGELFF
v_call: TRBV5-1; j_call: TRBJ2-5; d_call: TRBD1; clone_size: .; cdr3_nt: TGCGCCAGCAGCCATCCAATCGGACAGGGCGTAGGAGAGACCCAGTACTTC; cdr3_aa: CASSHPIGQGVGETQYF
v_call: TRBV20-1; j_call: TRBJ1-1; d_call: .; clone_size: few; cdr3_nt: TGCAGTGCTAGAGATTGGGGGGGTGCCCTTGACACTGAAGCTTTCTTT; cdr3_aa: CSARDWGGALDTEAFF
v_call: TRBV6-5; j_call: TRBJ2-2; d_call: TRBD2; clone_size: .; cdr3_nt: TGTGCCAGCAGTTTCGGACTAGCGGTTAACACCGGGGAGCTGTTTTTT; cdr3_aa: CASSFGLAVNTGELFF
v_call: TRBV6-5; j_call: TRBJ1-4; d_call: TRBD1; clone_size: many; cdr3_nt: TGTGCCAGCAGTTACCTCGGGACAGGGAATGAAAAACTGTTTTTT; cdr3_aa: CASSYLGTGNEKLFF
v_call: TRBV9; j_call: TRBJ2-3; d_call: .; clone_size: .; cdr3_nt: TGTGCCAGCAGCGTAGGGAACCCAGGCACAGATACGCAGTATTTT; cdr3_aa: CASSVGNPGTDTQYF
v_call: TRBV24-1; j_call: TRBJ2-3; d_call: TRBD1; clone_size: .; cdr3_nt: TGTGCCACCAGTGACCCTACGGTCCGGACAGGGCGGACAGATACGCAGTATTTT; cdr3_aa: CATSDPTVRTGRTDTQYF
v_call: TRBV10-3; j_call: TRBJ1-2; d_call: .; clone_size: .; cdr3_nt: TGTGCCATCAGAAAGACGCGTGACTATGGCTACACCTTC; cdr3_aa: CAIRKTRDYGYTF
v_call: TRBV6-5; j_call: TRBJ2-3; d_call: .; clone_size: .; cdr3_nt: TGTGCCAGCAGTTACTCGGGGGGGCGTGATACGCAGTATTTT; cdr3_aa: CASSYSGGRDTQYF
v_call: TRBV20-1; j_call: TRBJ1-3; d_call: .; clone_size: .; cdr3_nt: TGCAGTGCTAGACTTTTGGGCACCATATATTTT; cdr3_aa: CSARLLGTIYF
v_call: TRBV12-3/TRBV12-4; j_call: TRBJ2-2; d_call: .; clone_size: .; cdr3_nt: TGTGCCAGCAGTTTAGTGAGGATTGGAACCGGGGAGCTGTTTTTT; cdr3_aa: CASSLVRIGTGELFF
v_call: TRBV6-1; j_call: TRBJ1-5; d_call: .; clone_size: .; cdr3_nt: TGTGCCAGCAGTGAATTCGCAGCTTTGAGCAATCAGCCCCAGCATTTT; cdr3_aa: CASSEFAALSNQPQHF
v_call: TRBV9; j_call: TRBJ1-3; d_call: TRBD1; clone_size: .; cdr3_nt: TGTGCCAGCAGCGTAGTTAGGGGACAGGGGGCGAGCTCTGGAAACACCATATATTTT; cdr3_aa: CASSVVRGQGASSGNTIYF
v_call: TRBV27; j_call: TRBJ2-7; d_call: TRBD2; clone_size: .; cdr3_nt: TGTGCCAGCAGGGGACTATCTGACGAGCAGTACTTC; cdr3_aa: CASRGLSDEQYF
v_call: TRBV15; j_call: TRBJ2-1; d_call: .; clone_size: .; cdr3_nt: TGTGCCACCAGCAGAGAGTTGGCTGTGACCCACAATGAGCAGTTCTTC; cdr3_aa: CATSRELAVTHNEQFF
v_call: TRBV7-6; j_call: TRBJ1-1; d_call: .; clone_size: .; cdr3_nt: TGTGCCAGCAGCTCCACTTACCGGGGCCTGAACACTGAAGCTTTCTTT; cdr3_aa: CASSSTYRGLNTEAFF
v_call: TRBV12-3/TRBV12-4; j_call: TRBJ1-6; d_call: .; clone_size: few; cdr3_nt: TGTGCCAGCAGTCCCAACAAAGTACACTCACCCCTCCACTTT; cdr3_aa: CASSPNKVHSPLHF
v_call: TRBV5-1; j_call: TRBJ1-1; d_call: TRBD1; clone_size: few; cdr3_nt: TGCGCCAGCAGCTGGCAGGGGGGGAACACTGAAGCTTTCTTT; cdr3_aa: CASSWQGGNTEAFF